This entry lists 20 T cell receptor beta chains sequenced from one sample in a study of T-cell reconstitution after alpha-beta-depleted transplantation in children. This sample's TCRbeta library carried unique molecular identifier barcodes. TCRdb re-derived calls from the PCR reads in MiXCR, one entry per CDR3 protein. The table records about 300,000 distinct CDR3 sequences, 10% of them present only once. Material: PBMCs, obtained before TCRalphabeta/CD19-depleted stem cell transplant. These receptors all stem from a boy less than two years old with acute myeloid leukemia, due to receive a stem cell transplant.

This clonotype was counted a few times. The V and J genes are TRBV20-1 and TRBJ2-7, with D possibly matching TRBD1 (5 bases). This CDR3 spans 15 amino acids. The V gene lost 6 bases and the J gene lost 6 bases, with 24 bases spanning the gap. Germline V gene sequence: CDR1 DFQATT, CDR2 SNEGSKA (reference sequence). The CDR3 sequence: CSAISHQGNQAEQYF. The CDR3 DNA reads TGCAGTGCCATTTCCCACCAGGGTAATCAGGCCGAGCAGTACTTC.

This clonotype was seen repeatedly, ten times or more. The CDR3 DNA sequence: TGCGCCAGCAGCTTGGGAGGGGGCCTAACCTACAATGAGCAGTTCTTC. Protein: CASSLGGGLTYNEQFF. The rearrangement joins TRBV5-1 to TRBJ2-1, with TRBD1 matching 7 bases. CDR3 size: 16 residues. J was trimmed by 2 bases and V by 0 bases; bases with no gene match: 5. From germline, CDR1 is SGHRS and CDR2 YFSETQ.

This clonotype was found many times. The chain couples TRBV6-4 to TRBJ2-2, with 8 bases identical to TRBD1. Losses at the gene ends were 2 bases for V and 2 bases for J; bases not matched to a gene: 4. From germline, CDR1 is MRHNA and CDR2 SNTAGT. This CDR3 comprises 16 residues. This CDR3 reads CASSDRTGRNTGELFF. The CDR3 DNA reads as TGTGCCAGCAGTGACCGGACAGGGCGTAACACCGGGGAGCTGTTTTTT.

This clonotype was picked up many times. The rearrangement joins TRBV7-2 to TRBJ2-7; 9 nucleotides align to TRBD2. Germline V CDR1 and CDR2: SGHTA, FQGNSA. The CDR3 is made up of 14 amino acids. Germline trimming cut 4 bases from V and 4 bases from J; bases unmatched to any gene: 5. As DNA, the CDR3 is TGTGCCAGCAGCTATGTGGCGGGGGGGTACGAGCAGTACTTC. Its protein product is CASSYVAGGYEQYF.

This clonotype occurred many times. The chain carries TRBV4-3 and TRBJ2-5; TRBD1 matches 7 bases. J gave up 2 bases and V 0 bases, and 3 bases lay outside the gene matches. Germline V lookup: CDR1 LGHNA, CDR2 YSLEER. The CDR3 contains 15 residues. CDR3 loop: CASSQDRDSQETQYF. DNA of the CDR3: TGCGCCAGCAGCCAAGATCGGGACAGTCAAGAGACCCAGTACTTC.

In its sample, this clonotype was seen many times. The chain has TRBV19 and TRBJ2-4, with a possible D match to TRBD2 (5 bases). The CDR3 consists of 16 residues. Germline V gene lookup returns CDR1 LNHDA and CDR2 SQIVND (reference sequence). Trimming took off 3 bases at V and 1 base at J, with 13 bases between the two ends. The CDR3 region is CASSIAGKIAKNIQYF. CDR3 DNA sequence: TGTGCCAGTAGTATCGCCGGGAAGATTGCCAAAAACATTCAGTACTTC.

This clonotype was observed at least ten times. CDR3 in DNA: TGTGCCAGCAGACAGAGTTTCCAAGAGACCCAGTACTTC. It specifies CASRQSFQETQYF. The chain is built from TRBV6-1 and TRBJ2-5; D uncertain. CDR1 and CDR2 from the germline V gene are MNHNS and SASEGT. This CDR3 is 13 amino acids long. Trimming left V 6 bases short and J 1 base short, with 9 bases between.

This clonotype was seen repeatedly, ten times or more. The rearrangement uses TRBV6-1 and TRBJ2-1; D could derive from TRBD1 or TRBD2 (5 bases each). The CDR3 sequence is 15 residues long. Germline V gene data show CDR1 as MNHNS and CDR2 as SASEGT. V was clipped by 2 bases and J by 0 bases, with 8 bases between them. CDR3 DNA sequence: TGTGCCAGCAGTGAACAGGGACGCTCCTACAATGAGCAGTTCTTC. Amino acid sequence: CASSEQGRSYNEQFF.

This clonotype showed up many times. The chain is built from TRBV19 and TRBJ2-5, with D perhaps being TRBD1 or TRBD2 (7 bases each). The CDR3 is made up of 15 amino acids. The V end was cut by 8 bases, the J end by 2 bases, with 18 bases between. Germline V gene lookup returns CDR1 LNHDA and CDR2 SQIVND (reference sequence). As DNA, the CDR3 is TGTGCCAGTGGTCGACAGGGAGGGACTCAAGAGACCCAGTACTTC. This codes for CASGRQGGTQETQYF.

This chain links TRBV7-2 with TRBJ2-2; D is possibly TRBD1 or TRBD2 (5 bases each). Germline CDR1 SGHTA, CDR2 FQGNSA. V shed 6 bases and J shed 2 bases, with 19 bases lying between them. The CDR3 sequence is 17 residues long. The CDR3 loop is CASRRKGLASNTGELFF. The CDR3 region has the DNA TGTGCCAGCAGGCGTAAGGGGCTAGCCTCTAACACCGGGGAGCTGTTTTTT.

Concerning this clonotype: This may be a read error, as it is one base from a much larger clone. The V gene is TRBV10-3, the J gene TRBJ1-1, with 8 bases matching TRBD1. The CDR3 contains 14 residues. The germline gives CDR1 ENHRY, CDR2 SYGVKD. The CDR3 region is CAISPDRVKTEAYF. In DNA, the CDR3 is TGTGCCATCAGCCCGGACAGGGTAAAGACTGAAGCTTACTTT.

The J gene is TRBJ2-3, the V gene TRBV2; 15 bases are a match to TRBD2. CDR3 size: 17 residues. The V gene's germline CDR1 is SNHLY and CDR2 FYNNEI. With 6 bases clipped from V and 4 bases from J, the junction kept 8 bases outside the gene matches. CDR3 bases: TGTGCCAGCAGGGAAATGGGACTAGCGGGGGGCGCAGATACGCAGTATTTT. Translation gives CASREMGLAGGADTQYF. The full variable domain, rest sourced from reference TRBV2 and TRBJ2-3, is EPEVTQTPSHQVTQMGQEVILRCVPISNHLYFYWYRQILGQKVEFLVSFYNNEISEKSEIFDDQFSVERPDGSNFTLKIRSTKLEDSAMYFCASREMGLAGGADTQYFGPGTRLTVL.

In its sample, this clonotype was seen a few times. The chain uses TRBV14 and TRBJ2-5, with unresolved D. CDR1 and CDR2 from the germline V gene are SGHDN and FVKESK. The CDR3 sequence is 12 residues long. Trimming pared 1 base from V and 7 bases from J, leaving 7 bases between. Here the CDR3 reads CASSQVSGTQYF. CDR3 bases: TGTGCCAGCAGCCAAGTATCAGGGACCCAGTACTTC.

The CDR3 loop reads CSARGQGAKTQYF. The CDR3 DNA reads as TGCAGTGCTAGAGGACAGGGAGCAAAGACCCAGTACTTC. The chain is built from TRBV20-1 and TRBJ2-5; 7 nucleotides line up with TRBD1. Looked up from germline, CDR1 is DFQATT and CDR2 is SNEGSKA (reference sequence). There are 13 residues in the CDR3. Trimming cost V 1 base and J 6 bases; bases outside gene matches: 5.

V usage is TRBV10-3 and J usage is TRBJ1-3; D not resolved. The CDR3 covers 15 residues. Germline values: CDR1 ENHRY, CDR2 SYGVKD. V was pared by 2 bases and J by 0 bases, with 8 bases between. CDR3 residues: CAISERITSGNTIYF. The CDR3 bases are TGTGCCATCAGTGAGCGCATCACCTCTGGAAACACCATATATTTT.

This clonotype was seen at least ten times. V is TRBV10-3 and J is TRBJ2-2; D is possibly TRBD1 or TRBD2 (5 bases each). V lost 6 bases and J lost 6, with 14 bases in between. CDR3 length: 14 amino acids. Germline CDR1 and CDR2: ENHRY and SYGVKD. Written as DNA, the CDR3 is TGTGCCATCAGCCCGGGACCCAGCGCCGGGGAGCTGTTTTTT. This gives the protein CAISPGPSAGELFF.

In its sample, this clonotype was seen a few times. The chain joins TRBV12-3 or TRBV12-4 to TRBJ2-2; 8 positions agree with TRBD1. The CDR3 is 15 amino acids. With V trimmed by 7 bases and J by 6 bases, 10 bases remained unmatched. The DNA of the CDR3 is TGTGCCAGCAAAGAGGGACAGGTGGAGGCCGGGGAGCTGTTTTTT. It is translated as CASKEGQVEAGELFF.

Ten or more counts support this clonotype. CDR3 bases: TGTGCCAGCAGCCAAGTGGGGGCCAGGGATCGAGAGACCCAGTACTTC. Residues: CASSQVGARDRETQYF. The J gene is TRBJ2-5, the V gene TRBV14, with D possibly TRBD1 on 6 matching bases. The CDR3 extends over 16 amino acids. V was shortened by 1 base and J by 4 bases, with 16 bases between the two germline ends. CDR1 is SGHDN, CDR2 FVKESK, per germline.

In its sample, this clonotype was seen many times. J is TRBJ2-7 and V is TRBV5-1, with 8 positions matching TRBD1. The CDR3 is 15 amino acids. CDR1 and CDR2 (germline): SGHRS, YFSETQ. The V gene end was trimmed by 4 bases and the J gene end by 2 bases; junction bases not matched to a gene: 8. DNA for the CDR3: TGCGCCAGCAGCCTGGTGGGACAGGCCACCTACGAGCAGTACTTC. Its translation is CASSLVGQATYEQYF.

V gene TRBV12-3 or TRBV12-4 combines with J gene TRBJ2-2, with 8 positions matching TRBD1. With 0 bases clipped from V and 4 bases from J, the junction kept 10 bases outside the gene matches. CDR3 length: 18 amino acids. The CDR3: CASSLAWTGRGSTGELFF. Here the CDR3 DNA reads TGTGCCAGCAGTTTAGCGTGGACAGGGAGAGGTAGCACCGGGGAGCTGTTTTTT.